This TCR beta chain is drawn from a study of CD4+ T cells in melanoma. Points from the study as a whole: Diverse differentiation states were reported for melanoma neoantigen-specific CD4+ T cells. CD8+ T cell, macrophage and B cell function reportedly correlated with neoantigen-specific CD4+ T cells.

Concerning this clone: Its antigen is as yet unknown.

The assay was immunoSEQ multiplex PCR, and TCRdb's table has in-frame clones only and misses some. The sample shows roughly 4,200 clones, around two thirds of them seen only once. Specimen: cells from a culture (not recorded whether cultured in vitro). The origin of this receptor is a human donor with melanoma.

The DNA of the CDR3 is TGCGCCAGCATGGGCGGCGATGAGCAGTTCTTC. Protein: CASMGGDEQFF. The genes are TRBV5-1 and TRBJ2-1; D call uncertain. Germline CDR1 reads SGHRS; CDR2 reads YFSETQ. Trimming cost V 6 bases and J 8 bases, with 9 bases left between them. This CDR3 has 11 amino acids. The whole variable domain, remainder taken from reference TRBV5-1 and TRBJ2-1, is KAGVTQTPRYLIKTRGQQVTLSCSPISGHRSVSWYQQTPGQGLQFLFEYFSETQRNKGNFPGRFSGRQFSNSRSEMNVSTLELGDSALYLCASMGGDEQFFGPGTRLTVL.